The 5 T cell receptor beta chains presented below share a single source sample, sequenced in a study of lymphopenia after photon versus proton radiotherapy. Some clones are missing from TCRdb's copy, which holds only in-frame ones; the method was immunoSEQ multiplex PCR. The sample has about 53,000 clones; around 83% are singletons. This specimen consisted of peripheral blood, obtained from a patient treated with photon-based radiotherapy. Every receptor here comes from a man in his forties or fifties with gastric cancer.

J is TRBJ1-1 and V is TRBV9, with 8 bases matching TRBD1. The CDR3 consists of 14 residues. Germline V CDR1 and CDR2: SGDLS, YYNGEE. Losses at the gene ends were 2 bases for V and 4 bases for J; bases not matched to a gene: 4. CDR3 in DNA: TGTGCCAGCAGCGTCCTAACAGGGGGCACTGAAGCTTTCTTT. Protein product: CASSVLTGGTEAFF.

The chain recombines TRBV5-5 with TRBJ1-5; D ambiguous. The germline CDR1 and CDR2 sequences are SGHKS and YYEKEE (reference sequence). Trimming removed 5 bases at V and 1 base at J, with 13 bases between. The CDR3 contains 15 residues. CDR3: CASSSRGGSNQPQHF. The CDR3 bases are TGTGCCAGCAGTTCCCGGGGAGGGAGCAATCAGCCCCAGCATTTT.

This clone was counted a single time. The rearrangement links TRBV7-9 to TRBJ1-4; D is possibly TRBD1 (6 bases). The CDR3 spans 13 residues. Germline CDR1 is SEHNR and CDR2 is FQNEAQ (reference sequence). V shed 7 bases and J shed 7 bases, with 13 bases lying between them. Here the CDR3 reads CASKGDSPEKLFF. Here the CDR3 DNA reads TGTGCCAGCAAGGGGGATAGCCCTGAAAAACTGTTTTTT.

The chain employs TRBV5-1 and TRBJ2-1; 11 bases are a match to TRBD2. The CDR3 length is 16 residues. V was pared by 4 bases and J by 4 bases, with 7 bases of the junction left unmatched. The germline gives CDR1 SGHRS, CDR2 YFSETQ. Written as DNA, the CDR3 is TGCGCCAGCAGCCGTGTCGGGACTAGCGGTTACAATGAGCAGTTCTTC. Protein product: CASSRVGTSGYNEQFF.

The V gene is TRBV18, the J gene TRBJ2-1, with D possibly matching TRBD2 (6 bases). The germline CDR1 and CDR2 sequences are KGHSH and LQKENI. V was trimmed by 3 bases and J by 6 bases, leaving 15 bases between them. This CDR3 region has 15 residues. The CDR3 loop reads CASSPVREVVNEQFF. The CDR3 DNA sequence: TGTGCCAGCTCACCGGTGCGGGAAGTAGTCAATGAGCAGTTCTTC.